A single sample gave rise to the 9 T cell receptor beta chains below, sequenced in a study of OX40 agonist ivuxolimab in advanced cancers. The data were produced by immunoSEQ multiplex PCR, yet TCRdb's version contains in-frame clones alone and is incomplete. Of some 35,000 clones in the sample, approximately 80% were seen once. The sample here was CD4+ or CD8+ T cells sorted from blood, taken in a trial of the OX40 agonist ivuxolimab. These receptors all come from an adult with an advanced solid tumor such as melanoma, head and neck, liver or kidney cancer.

This chain joins TRBV2 and TRBJ2-3; D unresolved. With 0 bases removed from V and 0 bases from J, the gap between germline ends came to 10 bases. CDR1 is SNHLY and CDR2 is FYNNEI in the germline V gene. The CDR3 consists of 16 residues. The CDR3 nucleotides read TGTGCCAGCAGTGAAGCGCGCCTTCTGAGCACAGATACGCAGTATTTT. Translated, it gives CASSEARLLSTDTQYF. The full variable domain, its missing parts supplied by reference TRBV2 and TRBJ2-3, is EPEVTQTPSHQVTQMGQEVILRCVPISNHLYFYWYRQILGQKVEFLVSFYNNEISEKSEIFDDQFSVERPDGSNFTLKIRSTKLEDSAMYFCASSEARLLSTDTQYFGPGTRLTVL.

The CDR3 spells CASSVVGTAKETQYF. CDR3 DNA sequence: TGTGCCAGCAGCGTAGTCGGGACAGCGAAAGAGACCCAGTACTTC. V is TRBV9 and J is TRBJ2-5, with 7 positions matching TRBD1. CDR1 and CDR2 (germline): SGDLS, YYNGEE. This CDR3 is built from 15 residues. V was pared by 0 bases and J by 3 bases, with 5 bases of the junction left unmatched.

This chain connects TRBV6-6 to TRBJ2-2; D gene unclear. Germline lookup yields CDR1 MNHNY and CDR2 SVGAGI (reference sequence). The length of the CDR3 is 14 residues. The germline V and J ends were trimmed by 6 bases and 0 bases, with 8 bases remaining between them. As DNA, the CDR3 is TGTGCCAGCAGCAACCATGCGAACACCGGGGAGCTGTTTTTT. Protein product: CASSNHANTGELFF.

This clone came up a few times. The CDR3 is CASSWTGEEPQHF. The CDR3 region has the DNA TGCGCCAGCAGTTGGACAGGGGAAGAGCCCCAGCATTTT. J is TRBJ1-5 and V is TRBV5-1; 9 nucleotides line up with TRBD1. The CDR3 runs to 13 residues. The germline V gene encodes CDR1 SGHRS and CDR2 YFSETQ. V gave up 5 bases and J gave up 8 bases; unmatched junction bases: 5.

V usage is TRBV11-2 and J usage is TRBJ1-1; maybe TRBD1 (5 bases). CDR3 size: 13 residues. The germline V gene has CDR1 SGHAT and CDR2 FQNNGV. Trimming took off 2 bases at V and 4 bases at J, with 8 bases between the two ends. Here the CDR3 DNA reads TGTGCCAGCAGCTTAATAAGGGGCACTGAAGCTTTCTTT. Its translation is CASSLIRGTEAFF.

Within the sample, this clone is medium-sized. The V gene is TRBV4-3, the J gene TRBJ1-3; a possible D gene is TRBD1 (5 bases). V was shortened by 0 bases and J by 4 bases, with 13 bases between the two germline ends. Germline V gives CDR1 LGHNA, CDR2 YSLEER. The CDR3 totals 16 residues. The CDR3 bases are TGCGCCAGCAGCCAAGATGGGGCCAGCGAGGGAAACACCATATATTTT. Its protein is CASSQDGASEGNTIYF.

The chain recombines TRBV5-1 with TRBJ1-1; unclear D gene. The CDR3 extends over 11 amino acids. Trimming left V 6 bases short and J 1 base short, with 4 bases between. CDR1 is SGHRS and CDR2 is YFSETQ in the germline V gene. CDR3 sequence reads: CASTANTEAFF. DNA of the CDR3: TGCGCCAGCACCGCGAACACTGAAGCTTTCTTT.

This clone appeared a few times. The chain employs TRBV27 and TRBJ2-5; D is perhaps TRBD1 or TRBD2 (5 bases each). CDR1 and CDR2 from the germline V gene are MNHEY and SMNVEV (reference sequence). Trimming shortened V by 6 bases and J by 5 bases, and 13 bases separated the two germline ends. The CDR3 loop spans 13 amino acids. Here the CDR3 DNA reads TGTGCCAGCAGCCTCTCAGGGAGCGAGACCCAGTACTTC. Translation gives CASSLSGSETQYF.

The genes are TRBV5-1 and TRBJ2-4, with D possibly matching TRBD2 (6 bases). V dropped 2 bases and J dropped 8 bases, with 20 bases sitting between them. CDR1 is SGHRS, CDR2 YFSETQ, per germline. The CDR3 length is 16 residues. CDR3 region: CASSFGAPAGGDIQYF. CDR3 DNA sequence: TGCGCCAGCAGCTTTGGGGCCCCGGCCGGGGGAGACATTCAGTACTTC.